This TCR beta chain was obtained from a study of T cell changes during pregnancy in multiple sclerosis. This CDR3 has 17 residues. The V gene lost 0 bases and the J gene lost 2 bases, with 14 bases spanning the gap. Looked up from germline, CDR1 is SGDLS and CDR2 is YYNGEE. Profiling relied on immunoSEQ multiplex PCR, and the TCRdb table lists in-frame clones only, not all of them. The sample lists tens of thousands of clones, 93% occurring once. V and J are TRBV9 and TRBJ1-4; unclear D gene. This specimen consisted of peripheral blood, obtained after pregnancy. The receptor's source is a female donor with multiple sclerosis, enrolled in a pregnancy study. CDR3 coding DNA: TGTGCCAGCAGCGTAGCAGGAGGGTTTAAGACTAATGAAAAACTGTTTTTT. It translates to CASSVAGGFKTNEKLFF.